The clone carrying this T cell receptor beta chain was observed a handful of times. Its antigen remains unidentified. This sample stems from a study of regulatory T cells in long-lasting Graves disease. Assembly of TCR beta libraries relied on iRepertoire HTBI primers together with Arm-PCR of CDR3 regions. TCRdb fed the multiplex PCR reads into MiXCR, producing one record per CDR3 protein. The sample carries about 420,000 distinct CDR3 sequences, 23% recorded once. Between the trimmed V and J ends, which lost 0 bases and 7 bases, there was a span of 16 bases. This CDR3 is 16 amino acids long. The germline CDR1 and CDR2 sequences are LGHNA and YNFKEQ. Time point denoted: persistent/refractory GD, antithyroid drugs over 5 years with positive TRAb. PBMC RNA was the source of the TCR library. Whole-study results and caveats: Persistent cases favored TRBV28, TRBJ1-2 and TRBJ2-5.

The chain uses TRBV4-2 and TRBJ1-5; TRBD1 is a possible D gene (5 bases). The sequence was collected from a female donor with Graves disease. The input for sequencing was peripheral blood mononuclear cells (PBMCs), taken when the disease was refractory, from a patient treated with antithyroid drugs. CDR3 DNA sequence: TGTGCCAGCAGCCAAGATTCTGCAGGGCCCGGCCAGCCCCAGCATTTT. Protein: CASSQDSAGPGQPQHF.